What follows are 13 T cell receptor beta chains derived from one specimen sequenced in a study of vaccination and CD4 T cells after COVID-19. Sequence data for DNA of cultured CD4+ T cells were generated by the Oncomine TCR Beta short-read assay. Each CDR3 protein gets one entry after TCRdb re-called the PCR reads with MiXCR. Altogether about 26,000 distinct CDR3 sequences are present, 40% to 55% being singletons, with the ten largest covering 25% to 30%. No cognate antigen is known for these TCRs. Treatment of the sample: roughly ten-day PBMC culture with coronavirus spike peptide pools or control peptides (ViraFEST assay). Sequences were derived from CD4+ T cells from blood, cultured in vitro, sampled before SARS-CoV-2 vaccination. The receptors were gathered from a human donor who received a COVID-19 vaccine.

J is TRBJ1-5 and V is TRBV19, with TRBD1 identical over 7 bases. CDR3 size: 15 residues. Germline V CDR1 and CDR2: LNHDA, SQIVND (reference sequence). Losses at the gene ends were 2 bases for V and 0 bases for J; bases not matched to a gene: 1. This chain's CDR3 is CASSITGASNQPQHF. The CDR3 DNA reads as TGTGCCAGTAGTATAACAGGGGCTAGCAATCAGCCCCAGCATTTT.

This rearrangement joins TRBV20-1 to TRBJ1-4; D might be TRBD1 (5 bases). CDR1 is DFQATT, CDR2 SNEGSKA, per germline (reference sequence). The CDR3 spans 16 residues. V dropped 5 bases and J dropped 4 bases, with 20 bases sitting between them. This CDR3 is CSARPFMGEDNEKLFF. The CDR3 region has the DNA TGCAGTGCTCGCCCCTTCATGGGGGAAGATAATGAAAAACTGTTTTTT.

This clonotype was counted a few times. J is TRBJ2-1 and V is TRBV25-1, with D tentatively TRBD1 or TRBD2 (7 bases each). CDR1 MGHDK and CDR2 SYGVNS come from the germline V gene. V lost 8 bases to trimming and J lost 7 bases, with 27 bases between them. The CDR3 runs 17 residues. The CDR3, as DNA: TGTGCCAGCCTGCCCCCTCGGAGGGCAGGGGGAGGGAATGAGCAGTTCTTC. It translates to CASLPPRRAGGGNEQFF.

The V and J genes are TRBV27 and TRBJ2-5; 9 bases agree with TRBD2. The ends lost 3 bases at V and 2 bases at J; junction bases unmatched: 4. In germline, CDR1 is MNHEY, CDR2 SMNVEV (reference sequence). This CDR3 has 15 amino acids. The CDR3 loop is CASSLRGGGQETQYF. As DNA, the CDR3 is TGTGCCAGCAGTTTGCGCGGGGGGGGACAAGAGACCCAGTACTTC.

V and J are TRBV5-1 and TRBJ1-1; D is unresolved. V gave up 0 bases and J gave up 5 bases, with 11 bases separating them. CDR1 is SGHRS and CDR2 is YFSETQ in the germline V gene. CDR3 length: 14 residues. CDR3 coding DNA: TGCGCCAGCAGCTTGGCCGCCGGGGAAACTGAAGCTTTCTTT. The encoded protein is CASSLAAGETEAFF.

This clonotype has more than one count but fewer than ten. This sequence joins TRBV19 and TRBJ1-2; 8 nucleotides agree with TRBD1. The germline CDR1 and CDR2 sequences are LNHDA and SQIVND (reference sequence). V lost 5 bases and J lost 7; bases outside the gene matches: 12. The CDR3 spans 15 residues. In DNA form, the CDR3 reads TGTGCCAGTAGTGCCGGGACAGGCGCCTCGGGTGGCTACACCTTC. Translated, it gives CASSAGTGASGGYTF.

This chain connects TRBV7-9 to TRBJ2-3, with TRBD2 identical over 14 bases. The CDR3 totals 20 residues. CDR1 is SEHNR and CDR2 is FQNEAQ in the germline V gene (reference sequence). V shed 2 bases, J shed 2 bases, and the junction held 12 bases outside the gene matches. The CDR3 loop is CASSLPSTRTSGGPTDTQYF. CDR3 coding DNA: TGTGCCAGCAGCTTACCTAGCACCAGGACTAGCGGGGGGCCCACAGATACGCAGTATTTT.

The chain carries TRBV6-1 and TRBJ2-5; tentative D call: TRBD1 (5 bases). This CDR3 contains 13 residues. The germline gives CDR1 MNHNS, CDR2 SASEGT. Trimming stripped 2 bases from V and 1 base from J, with 5 bases between. The CDR3 sequence: CASSEQGQETQYF. In nucleotides, the CDR3 is TGTGCCAGCAGTGAACAGGGCCAAGAGACCCAGTACTTC.

This clonotype has just a few counts. The rearrangement joins TRBV15 to TRBJ1-1, with D tentatively TRBD1 (5 bases). Trimming removed 0 bases from V and 5 bases from J, with 13 bases in between. The CDR3 consists of 15 residues. Germline CDR1 is LNHNV and CDR2 is YYDKDF (reference sequence). CDR3 in DNA: TGTGCCACCAGCAGAGATTTAACAGGAGGAACTGAAGCTTTCTTT. It encodes CATSRDLTGGTEAFF.

A single count supports this clonotype. The rearrangement uses TRBV12-3 or TRBV12-4 and TRBJ2-3, with 7 nucleotides matching TRBD2. The length of the CDR3 is 13 residues. V shed 3 bases, J shed 6 bases, and the junction held 3 bases outside the gene matches. CDR3 sequence (DNA): TGTGCCAGCAGTTTCGTGACTAGCGATACGCAGTATTTT. It specifies CASSFVTSDTQYF.

This clonotype has a handful of counts. The chain recombines TRBV24-1 with TRBJ2-1, with 15 bases aligning to TRBD2. This CDR3 has 19 residues. The junction had 9 bases not matched to a gene; V was cut back by 3 bases and J by 4 bases. Germline V CDR1 and CDR2: KGHDR, SFDVKD. This CDR3 is CATSDGGTSGGSTYNEQFF. The DNA of the CDR3 is TGTGCCACCAGTGATGGGGGGACTAGCGGGGGGTCCACTTACAATGAGCAGTTCTTC.

This sequence joins TRBV7-9 and TRBJ2-3; D unclear. This CDR3 comprises 14 residues. V was trimmed by 2 bases and J by 0 bases, leaving 6 bases between them. The V gene's germline CDR1 is SEHNR and CDR2 FQNEAQ (reference sequence). CDR3 nucleotides: TGTGCCAGCAGCTTACACAGTAGCACAGATACGCAGTATTTT. Its translation is CASSLHSSTDTQYF. Complete variable domain (other parts from reference TRBV7-9 and TRBJ2-3): DTGVSQNPRHKITKRGQNVTFRCDPISEHNRLYWYRQTLGQGPEFLTYFQNEAQLEKSRLLSDRFSAERPKGSFSTLEIQRTEQGDSAMYLCASSLHSSTDTQYFGPGTRLTVL.

The chain employs TRBV19 and TRBJ2-7; D gene ambiguous. This CDR3 spans 16 amino acids. The V gene lost 3 bases and the J gene lost 3 bases, with 18 bases spanning the gap. Germline V gene data show CDR1 as LNHDA and CDR2 as SQIVND (reference sequence). The CDR3 loop is CASSIFRSATHYEQYF. The CDR3 DNA follows: TGTGCCAGTAGTATTTTTCGGTCGGCGACGCACTACGAGCAGTACTTC.